Listed below are T cell receptor beta chains from one sample, sequenced in a study of shared clonotypes between healthy human individuals. This table comes from immunoSEQ multiplex PCR, and its TCRdb copy is limited to in-frame clones, with some not included. This table holds 750,000 to 1,000,000 clones, 92% found once. Sequenced material: naive CD8+ T cells sorted from blood. These receptors came from a man aged 25 to 40 in good health. CDR3s include the opening cysteine and the closing phenylalanine or tryptophan. A D gene is named only where the DNA matches it firmly. The listing skips clone size in some rows; elsewhere it reads once, few, many or a size class.

TRBJ2-3,TRBD2,TRBV19,-,CASSKGRLAGPTDTQYF,TGTGCCAGTAGTAAGGGCCGGCTAGCGGGACCCACAGATACGCAGTATTTT
TRBJ2-7,TRBD2,TRBV9,-,CASSVTSGAFYEQYF,TGTGCCAGCAGCGTGACTAGCGGGGCTTTCTACGAGCAGTACTTC
TRBJ2-7,-,TRBV27,-,CASSFHRLGLEQYF,TGTGCCAGCAGTTTCCACAGGTTGGGCCTCGAGCAGTACTTC
TRBJ2-7,-,TRBV7-9,-,CASRDRATYEQYF,TGTGCCAGCAGGGACAGAGCTACCTACGAGCAGTACTTC
TRBJ2-1,-,TRBV4-1,-,CASSHVSYNEQFF,TGCGCCAGCAGCCACGTCTCCTACAATGAGCAGTTCTTC
TRBJ2-7,TRBD2,TRBV27,-,CASSSLAGGTHEQYF,TGTGCCAGCAGTTCGCTAGCGGGAGGGACCCACGAGCAGTACTTC
TRBJ2-3,TRBD1,TRBV7-2,-,CASSRTGQLTDTQYF,TGTGCCAGCAGCCGGACAGGGCAACTCACAGATACGCAGTATTTT
TRBJ2-7,TRBD1,TRBV19,-,CASSRGGPPYEQYF,TGTGCCAGTAGCCGAGGGGGCCCCCCCTACGAGCAGTACTTC
TRBJ1-1,-,TRBV7-9,-,CASSLVWTNTEAFF,TGTGCCAGCAGCTTAGTGTGGACGAACACTGAAGCTTTCTTT
TRBJ2-5,-,TRBV2,-,CASRTSFQETQYF,TGTGCCAGCCGAACTAGCTTCCAAGAGACCCAGTACTTC
TRBJ2-3,-,TRBV28,-,CASSAGLVKADTQYF,TGTGCCAGCAGCGCGGGACTCGTAAAGGCAGATACGCAGTATTTT
TRBJ2-7,TRBD2,TRBV5-8,-,CASSYGGGVYEQYF,TGTGCCAGCAGCTATGGTGGGGGGGTCTACGAGCAGTACTTC
TRBJ2-2,-,TRBV29-1,-,CSVMSEGVWNTGELFF,TGCAGCGTTATGAGTGAAGGGGTCTGGAACACCGGGGAGCTGTTTTTT
TRBJ1-3,-,TRBV4-3,-,CASSQGSGMGNTIYF,TGCGCCAGCAGCCAAGGATCAGGGATGGGAAACACCATATATTTT
TRBJ1-5,TRBD1,TRBV2,-,CASSISGTAETYSNQPQHF,TGTGCCAGCAGTATTTCGGGGACAGCCGAGACTTATAGCAATCAGCCCCAGCATTTT
TRBJ1-5,-,TRBV4-1,once,CASSQDFYKNQPQHF,TGCGCCAGCAGCCAAGATTTCTACAAGAATCAGCCCCAGCATTTT
TRBJ1-4,TRBD1,TRBV7-8,-,CASRGGQATNEKLFF,TGTGCCAGCCGGGGGGGACAGGCAACTAATGAAAAACTGTTTTTT
TRBJ2-2,TRBD2,TRBV10-2,-,CASGGLAGNTGELFF,TGCGCCAGCGGGGGACTAGCGGGAAACACCGGGGAGCTGTTTTTT
TRBJ2-1,-,TRBV29-1,-,CSVEDGTFSAGDEQFF,TGCAGCGTTGAAGACGGGACATTTTCAGCTGGCGATGAGCAGTTCTTC
TRBJ2-3,TRBD2,TRBV6-1,-,CASSNIGLATDTQYF,TGTGCCAGCAGTAATATCGGACTAGCGACAGATACGCAGTATTTT
TRBJ2-1,TRBD2,TRBV14,once,CASSGTRNEQFF,TGTGCCAGCTCCGGGACTAGAAATGAGCAGTTCTTC
TRBJ1-1,-,TRBV30,-,CAWTVGTSEAFF,TGTGCCTGGACGGTGGGGACCTCAGAAGCTTTCTTT
TRBJ2-7,-,TRBV4-3,-,CASSPTRTDNYEQYF,TGCGCCAGCAGCCCGACGAGAACAGACAACTACGAGCAGTACTTC
TRBJ2-7,-,TRBV7-9,-,CASSSGTRTYEQYF,TGTGCCAGCAGCTCCGGGACCAGGACCTACGAGCAGTACTTC
TRBJ2-3,TRBD2,TRBV30,-,CAWSVGLAGSTDTQYF,TGTGCCTGGAGTGTAGGGCTAGCGGGTAGCACAGATACGCAGTATTTT
TRBJ2-1,-,TRBV13,-,CASSLAGTSSYNEQFF,TGTGCCAGCAGCTTAGCGGGAACGAGCTCCTACAATGAGCAGTTCTTC
TRBJ1-5,-,TRBV19,-,CASRFGRGLSNQPQHF,TGTGCCAGTCGATTTGGGCGGGGGTTGAGCAATCAGCCCCAGCATTTT
TRBJ2-5,-,TRBV27,-,CASSSGLEETQYF,TGTGCCAGCAGTTCGGGACTCGAAGAGACCCAGTACTTC
TRBJ2-2,-,TRBV28,-,CASSLSGNTGELFF,TGTGCCAGCAGTTTATCAGGGAACACCGGGGAGCTGTTTTTT
TRBJ1-5,-,TRBV19,-,CASTRGGVSNSSPNQPQHF,TGTGCCAGCACCCGTGGGGGAGTTTCAAACTCTTCACCCAATCAGCCCCAGCATTTT
TRBJ2-2,-,TRBV27,-,CATRGWAGVNTGELFF,TGTGCCACCCGCGGTTGGGCAGGGGTTAACACCGGGGAGCTGTTTTTT
TRBJ2-1,TRBD2,TRBV11-1,-,CASSLARTSGYNEQFF,TGTGCCAGCAGCTTAGCCCGGACTAGCGGTTACAATGAGCAGTTCTTC
TRBJ2-1,TRBD2,TRBV29-1,-,CSGRLAGSGEQFF,TGCAGCGGCCGCCTAGCGGGATCAGGCGAGCAGTTCTTC
TRBJ1-2,-,TRBV29-1,few,CSVRDTYGYTF,TGCAGCGTGAGGGACACTTATGGCTACACCTTC
TRBJ1-4,-,TRBV7-9,-,CASSRAALPTNEKLFF,TGTGCCAGCAGCCGCGCGGCCCTTCCAACTAATGAAAAACTGTTTTTT
TRBJ2-5,-,TRBV28,-,CASSFPGPTEVGETQYF,TGTGCCAGCAGTTTCCCCGGGCCGACGGAGGTAGGGGAGACCCAGTACTTC
TRBJ2-5,TRBD2,TRBV28,-,CASSSTGLGRETQYF,TGTGCCAGCAGTTCAACGGGGCTCGGGAGGGAGACCCAGTACTTC
TRBJ2-5,-,TRBV10-3,-,CAISGPGVTQETQYF,TGTGCCATCAGTGGACCAGGGGTTACCCAAGAGACCCAGTACTTC
TRBJ2-7,TRBD2,TRBV7-2,-,CASSAGLGGSSYEQYF,TGTGCCAGCAGTGCCGGACTAGGCGGGAGCTCCTACGAGCAGTACTTC
TRBJ2-7,TRBD2,TRBV7-9,-,CASSSPRGVYEQYF,TGTGCCAGCAGCTCGCCCCGGGGGGTCTACGAGCAGTACTTC
TRBJ1-1,-,TRBV27,-,CASSFLPGENTEAFF,TGTGCCAGCAGTTTCCTTCCAGGGGAGAACACTGAAGCTTTCTTT
TRBJ1-1,-,TRBV7-9,-,CASSPLALNTEAFF,TGTGCCAGCAGCCCCCTCGCGCTGAACACTGAAGCTTTCTTT
TRBJ2-3,-,TRBV15,-,CATSSRGRDLTDTQYF,TGTGCCACCAGCAGTAGGGGGCGGGACCTCACAGATACGCAGTATTTT
TRBJ2-3,TRBD2,TRBV7-3,-,CASSLSLAGEADTQYF,TGTGCCAGCAGCTTATCTTTAGCGGGAGAGGCAGATACGCAGTATTTT
TRBJ2-7,-,TRBV9,-,CASSVRREGDPEQYF,TGTGCCAGCAGCGTTCGGAGGGAGGGGGATCCCGAGCAGTACTTC
TRBJ1-1,-,TRBV9,-,CASSAPHTEAFF,TGTGCCAGCAGCGCCCCCCACACTGAAGCTTTCTTT
TRBJ2-7,-,TRBV10-2,-,CASSDTGPYEQYF,TGCGCCAGCAGTGATACAGGACCCTACGAGCAGTACTTC
TRBJ2-7,-,TRBV7-2,-,CASSFHVSGATYEQYF,TGTGCCAGCAGCTTTCATGTAAGCGGTGCTACCTACGAGCAGTACTTC
TRBJ2-7,-,TRBV30,-,CAGSGRIYEQYF,TGTGCCGGTTCTGGGCGGATCTACGAGCAGTACTTC
TRBJ2-3,TRBD2,TRBV7-8,-,CASSLARTSGRDTQYF,TGTGCCAGCAGCTTAGCGCGGACTAGCGGGAGAGATACGCAGTATTTT
TRBJ2-7,-,TRBV11-2,-,CASSSIRHEQYF,TGTGCCAGCAGCTCCATAAGGCACGAGCAGTACTTC
TRBJ2-2,TRBD2,TRBV27,-,CASSIDPGLHNTGELFF,TGTGCCAGCAGTATTGACCCGGGACTACACAACACCGGGGAGCTGTTTTTT
TRBJ1-3,TRBD1,TRBV18,-,CASSPGTAGNTIYF,TGTGCCAGCTCACCCGGGACAGCTGGAAACACCATATATTTT
TRBJ2-7,-,TRBV9,-,CASAGSSYEQYF,TGTGCCAGCGCCGGATCTTCCTACGAGCAGTACTTC
TRBJ2-7,TRBD2,TRBV4-2,-,CASSQEGGSSYEQYF,TGTGCCAGCAGCCAAGAGGGAGGGAGCTCCTACGAGCAGTACTTC
TRBJ2-7,TRBD2,TRBV28,-,CASRLTSGFSYEQYF,TGTGCCAGCAGGTTGACTAGCGGATTCTCCTACGAGCAGTACTTC
TRBJ1-1,-,TRBV7-9,-,CASSLAPAWDGFF,TGTGCCAGCAGCCTAGCACCCGCCTGGGACGGTTTCTTT
TRBJ1-2,-,TRBV28,-,CASRGDHGYTF,TGTGCCAGCAGGGGAGACCATGGCTACACCTTC
TRBJ2-7,TRBD2,TRBV5-3,-,CARSLVREGPYEQYF,TGTGCCAGAAGCTTGGTACGGGAGGGCCCCTACGAGCAGTACTTC